A selection of T cell receptor beta chains follows, all from one sample in a study of post-analysis software for immune sequencing data. Each CDR3 protein is one row after TCRdb ran MiXCR on the PCR reads. The profile covers approximately 630,000 distinct CDR3 sequences, with about 60% appearing a single time and around 10% taken by the ten largest. The specimen sequenced was blood. The receptors originated from a girl aged 2 to 9 with multiple sclerosis. The CDR3 runs from the conserved cysteine through the conserved F or W. Fields, in order: J gene, V gene, D gene, CDR3 protein. The D gene is left open where the match is weak.

>TRBJ1-2|TRBV7-2|.
CASSLVPGGGSRYGYTF
>TRBJ1-2|TRBV29-1|TRBD1
CSVLGQGSGYTF
>TRBJ2-5|TRBV5-1|TRBD2
CASSITSGSKETQYF
>TRBJ2-7|TRBV7-2|.
CASSLPSGVPYEQYF
>TRBJ2-5|TRBV10-3|TRBD2
CAIRSSGRAAETQYF
>TRBJ2-4|TRBV20-1|TRBD1
CSARAVDRAPHIQYF
>TRBJ2-1|TRBV12-3/TRBV12-4|TRBD2
CASSSSGRDLNEQFF
>TRBJ2-7|TRBV29-1|.
CSVRDRLHYEQYF
>TRBJ2-3|TRBV5-1|.
CASSSATRIGTDTQYF
>TRBJ2-7|TRBV5-1|TRBD2
CASSLRSGGLSYEQYF
>TRBJ2-1|TRBV29-1|.
CSYYYSSYNEQFF
>.|TRBV25-1|.
CASSELVSGEQYF
>TRBJ2-3|TRBV12-3/TRBV12-4|TRBD2
CASSEREGDTQYF
>TRBJ2-3|TRBV5-6|TRBD2
CASSLTGGLAAIPDTQYF
>.|TRBV4-2|.
CASSAHLNSEYYEQYF
>TRBJ1-2|TRBV7-2|TRBD1
CASSPTPGQASLGYGYTF
>TRBJ1-2|TRBV21-1|.
CASSKRVFSGGNYGYTF
>TRBJ1-2|TRBV7-9|.
CASSTGGGGYTF
>TRBJ2-4|TRBV12-3/TRBV12-4|.
CASSLTRAKNIQYF
>TRBJ2-3|TRBV10-1|TRBD1
CASSDRGADTQYF
>TRBJ2-5|TRBV9|TRBD2
CASSASGMRETQYF
>.|TRBV27|.
CASSPTGTKKYEQYF
>TRBJ1-2|TRBV29-1|TRBD1
CSVPPSTGGPGYTF
>TRBJ2-1|TRBV7-2|.
CASSWWGNNNNEQFF
>TRBJ1-5|TRBV27|TRBD1
CASSLGRGLQPQHF
>TRBJ2-1|TRBV10-1|.
CASSDPGLQSEQFF
>TRBJ1-1|TRBV5-1|TRBD1
CASSLGRQGVNTEAFF
>TRBJ1-5|TRBV7-2|.
CASSLSAVSNQPQHF
>TRBJ2-7|TRBV27|.
CASSFGRAVGYEQYF
>TRBJ2-5|TRBV20-1|TRBD2
CSASLLAGLQETQYF
>TRBJ2-3|TRBV11-2|.
CASSLAEELWVGTDTQYF
>TRBJ2-1|TRBV6-5|TRBD1
CASSYSVDRLRGPFF
>TRBJ2-1|TRBV11-1|.
CASSRDNYNEQFF
>TRBJ2-1|TRBV4-1|.
CASSQPLTLRETYNEQFF
>TRBJ2-4|TRBV29-1|TRBD2
CSVREVAGKNIQYF
>.|TRBV25-1|TRBD2
CASSGGERGETQYF